The 17 T cell receptor beta chains presented below share a single source sample, sequenced in a study of cytomegalovirus exposure and HLA in healthy donors. Both 60 Vbeta primers and 13 Jbeta primers went into the PCR. Assay: immunoSEQ multiplex PCR; the TCRdb copy retains only in-frame clones and omits some. The data show about 200,000 clones, with roughly three quarters seen just once and approximately 0.39% held by the top ten. The sample comprised PBMCs. The receptors come from a male donor in good health and CMV-seropositive.

This rearrangement joins TRBV7-9 to TRBJ2-7; TRBD1 agrees at 10 bases. CDR3 length equals 16 residues. CDR1 is SEHNR and CDR2 is FQNEAQ in the germline V gene (reference sequence). V lost 5 bases and J lost 1; bases outside the gene matches: 8. The CDR3 spells CASSLTDRGPSYEQYF. CDR3 coding DNA: TGTGCCAGCAGCCTGACTGACAGGGGGCCTTCCTACGAGCAGTACTTC.

The rearrangement joins TRBV11-2 to TRBJ1-5, with D possibly TRBD1 on 5 matching bases. Trimming shortened V by 4 bases and J by 1 base, and 11 bases separated the two germline ends. This CDR3 spans 15 amino acids. Germline values: CDR1 SGHAT, CDR2 FQNNGV. The CDR3 is CASSSQGGSNQPQHF. In nucleotides, the CDR3 is TGTGCCAGCAGCTCCCAGGGTGGAAGCAATCAGCCCCAGCATTTT.

This clone has only one observation. This chain's CDR3 is CASSFTGQSGNTIYF. CDR3 in DNA: TGTGCCAGCAGCTTCACAGGGCAGTCTGGAAACACCATATATTTT. The J gene is TRBJ1-3, the V gene TRBV7-2; possibly TRBD1 for D (6 bases). The CDR3 extends over 15 amino acids. Germline CDR1 reads SGHTA; CDR2 reads FQGNSA. Trimming took 3 bases from V and 1 from J, leaving 10 bases between them.

V is TRBV18 and J is TRBJ2-7, with D possibly being TRBD1 (5 bases). Germline V gene sequence: CDR1 KGHSH, CDR2 LQKENI. The CDR3 length is 12 residues. V was pared by 5 bases and J by 4 bases, with 9 bases between. In DNA form, the CDR3 reads TGTGCCAGCTCAGACAGTGAGTACGAGCAGTACTTC. Amino acid sequence: CASSDSEYEQYF.

This chain joins TRBV5-4 and TRBJ2-5; D gene uncertain. Looked up from germline, CDR1 is SGHNT and CDR2 is YYREEE (reference sequence). The CDR3 is 13 residues long. Trimming shortened V by 4 bases and J by 2 bases, and 9 bases separated the two germline ends. The CDR3 loop is CASSLALQETQYF. CDR3 coding DNA: TGTGCCAGCAGCCTGGCCTTGCAAGAGACCCAGTACTTC.

This chain joins TRBV28 and TRBJ1-1, with a possible D match to TRBD1 (5 bases). CDR3 length equals 11 residues. Trimming removed 4 bases from V and 10 bases from J, with 10 bases in between. Germline assignment: CDR1 MDHEN and CDR2 SYDVKM. CDR3 protein: CASSSGGVAFF. DNA for the CDR3: TGTGCCAGCAGTTCGGGGGGGGTAGCTTTCTTT. Using reference TRBV28 and TRBJ1-1 for the parts outside the CDR3, the full variable domain is DVKVTQSSRYLVKRTGEKVFLECVQDMDHENMFWYRQDPGLGLRLIYFSYDVKMKEKGDIPEGYSVSREKKERFSLILESASTNQTSMYLCASSSGGVAFFGQGTRLTVV.

This clone was counted between two and nine times. The V and J genes are TRBV4-2 and TRBJ2-7; perhaps TRBD2 as D (6 bases). The CDR3 contains 13 residues. The germline V and J ends were trimmed by 1 base and 9 bases, with 13 bases remaining between them. Germline CDR1 and CDR2: LGHNA and YNFKEQ. The CDR3 DNA reads as TGTGCCAGCAGCCAAGGGGGAGGATTGGTGCAGTACTTC. Translated: CASSQGGGLVQYF.

This chain links TRBV7-2 with TRBJ2-1, with 7 bases identical to TRBD2. Germline-derived CDR1 and CDR2 are SGHTA and FQGNSA. Trimming removed 5 bases from V and 2 bases from J; junction bases left unmatched: 6. The length of the CDR3 is 15 residues. CDR3 loop: CASSPDRGAYNEQFF. In DNA form, the CDR3 reads TGTGCCAGCAGCCCGGACCGGGGGGCCTACAATGAGCAGTTCTTC.

The gene calls are TRBV7-3 and TRBJ2-7; possible D gene TRBD2, 6 bases. CDR3 length equals 15 residues. With 0 bases removed from V and 2 bases from J, the gap between germline ends came to 11 bases. Germline V gene sequence: CDR1 SGHTA, CDR2 FQGTGA. CDR3 bases: TGTGCCAGCAGCTTAACCCCTGGCGGGACCTACGAGCAGTACTTC. Residues: CASSLTPGGTYEQYF.

This clone was picked up a small number of times. The genes are TRBV5-1 and TRBJ2-2; D is perhaps TRBD1 (6 bases). Germline CDR1 SGHRS, CDR2 YFSETQ. The CDR3 is 14 residues long. Trimming took off 4 bases at V and 3 bases at J, with 10 bases between the two ends. The CDR3 nucleotides read TGCGCCAGCAGCGCGGACAGTTACACCGGGGAGCTGTTTTTT. Encoded protein: CASSADSYTGELFF.

V gene TRBV6-6 combines with J gene TRBJ2-7, with 10 bases that match TRBD2. Trimming at V came to 10 bases and at J to 4 bases, leaving 7 bases not matched to a gene. There are 13 residues in the CDR3. CDR1 is MNHNY, CDR2 SVGAGI, per germline (reference sequence). CDR3 nucleotides: TGTGCCACCTGGACTAGCGGACTATACGAGCAGTACTTC. It translates to CATWTSGLYEQYF.

J is TRBJ2-3 and V is TRBV6-4; TRBD2 matches at 11 bases. CDR1 and CDR2 (germline): MRHNA, SNTAGT. V lost 4 bases to trimming and J lost 5 bases; unmatched junction nucleotides: 8. The CDR3 sequence is 16 residues long. CDR3 coding DNA: TGTGCCAGCAGTGTTGTAGCGGGAGGGTTAGAAGATACGCAGTATTTT. Protein: CASSVVAGGLEDTQYF.

V usage is TRBV28 and J usage is TRBJ1-2, with TRBD1 as a possible D gene (6 bases). This CDR3 region has 15 residues. Trimming took off 7 bases at V and 5 bases at J, with 20 bases between the two ends. Germline V gene data show CDR1 as MDHEN and CDR2 as SYDVKM. The CDR3 DNA sequence: TGTGCCAGCAACCCGGGGGGGGGCCAAGGATATGGCTACACCTTC. It specifies CASNPGGGQGYGYTF.

This clone appeared a single time. J is TRBJ1-1 and V is TRBV9, with 10 bases identical to TRBD1. CDR1 and CDR2 from the germline V gene are SGDLS and YYNGEE. Trimming at V came to 0 bases and at J to 8 bases, leaving 13 bases not matched to a gene. This CDR3 region has 17 residues. CDR3 sequence: CASSVGPRLTGGLEAFF. The CDR3, as DNA: TGTGCCAGCAGCGTAGGACCTAGGTTGACAGGGGGCCTGGAAGCTTTCTTT.

This chain uses TRBV25-1 with TRBJ1-5, with D possibly matching TRBD1 (5 bases). CDR1 MGHDK and CDR2 SYGVNS come from the germline V gene. The CDR3 is 14 residues long. Trimming removed 1 base from V and 2 bases from J, with 6 bases in between. CDR3 in DNA: TGTGCCAGCAGTGAATTCAGGGGCAATCAGCCCCAGCATTTT. Translated, it gives CASSEFRGNQPQHF.

This chain uses TRBV27 with TRBJ1-2; 7 nucleotides align to TRBD1. J was trimmed by 8 bases and V by 4 bases; bases with no gene match: 7. Germline V lookup: CDR1 MNHEY, CDR2 SMNVEV (reference sequence). CDR3 length: 13 amino acids. CDR3: CASSSHPTGGYTF. Written as DNA, the CDR3 is TGTGCCAGCAGTTCACACCCGACAGGGGGCTACACCTTC.

This clone appeared once. The chain carries TRBV19 and TRBJ2-7, with D maybe TRBD1 (6 bases). Germline V CDR1 and CDR2: LNHDA, SQIVND (reference sequence). The CDR3 runs to 14 residues. Trimming pared 6 bases from V and 2 bases from J, leaving 14 bases between. The CDR3 region is CASRSQGPTYEQYF. The DNA for the CDR3 is TGTGCCAGTAGATCACAGGGTCCTACCTACGAGCAGTACTTC.